This T cell receptor (beta chain) was obtained from a study of blood T cells in healthy people across ages. Study-level background: With template switching, about one barcoded beta molecule was captured per two T cells.

Through a sample-barcoded 5' primer and a J-beta primer mix, a second PCR was run for about 6 to 12 cycles. Every cDNA was tagged by a template-switch adaptor with 12 random nucleotides. TCRdb reanalysed the 5' RACE reads using MiXCR and keeps one entry per CDR3 protein. The profile shows 1.5 million to 2 million distinct CDR3 sequences, about 50% of them singletons. Researchers isolated at least 6 million PBMCs per sample. Germline CDR1 and CDR2: MNHNS and SASEGT. V was cut by 2 bases and J by 3 bases, with 13 bases left in between. The CDR3 spans 15 residues. The sequence derives from a woman between 40 and 55 years old in good health. The V gene is TRBV6-1, the J gene TRBJ2-5; TRBD2 is a possible D gene (6 bases). Sequencing was carried out using blood. The CDR3 here is CASSEFTGGEETQYF. The DNA for the CDR3 is TGTGCCAGCAGTGAATTCACGGGCGGGGAAGAGACCCAGTACTTC.